The sequence of this TCR beta chain was determined in a study of Graves' ophthalmopathy and Graves' hyperthyroidism. General observations from the study: Sensitivity of roughly 71% and specificity of 72.22% were achieved by the model that predicted ophthalmopathy progression. Blood shared most expanded thyroid clonotypes above 0.001 frequency.

The authors amplified TCR beta CDR3 regions from RNA transcripts. HTBI primers were used in a first-round RT-PCR, which preceded a second-round multiplex PCR. TCRdb reanalysed the multiplex PCR reads using MiXCR and keeps one entry per CDR3 protein. Among 170,000 or so distinct CDR3 sequences listed, roughly 36% were seen once. A diagnosis was made from clinical symptoms together with serum thyroxine, TRAb, thyroid ultrasound and orbital computed tomography. This clonotype was seen many times. Antigen unknown. The V and J ends lost 2 bases and 0 bases respectively, with 16 bases between them. CDR1 is GTSNPN, CDR2 SVGIG, per germline (reference sequence). The CDR3 consists of 16 residues.

The material sequenced was peripheral blood. This receptor was taken from a man younger than 45 with Graves' ophthalmopathy. The chain carries TRBV30 and TRBJ1-1, with a weak D call TRBD1 (6 bases). The CDR3 bases are TGTGCCTGGAGTCCCCCTCGGACAGCGATGAACACTGAAGCTTTCTTT. Amino acids: CAWSPPRTAMNTEAFF.